The next 30 T cell receptor beta chains were all read from a single sample in a study of shared clonotypes between healthy human individuals (TCRdb year 2020). The method was the immunoSEQ multiplex PCR assay. Here the immuneACCESS table is served through TCRdb, limited to in-frame sequences with V and J called. Missing clones are a known gap in these copies; in checked studies unresolved V genes cover under half, and the rest lacks a known reason. This sample comprises roughly 500,000 clones, around 73% of them detected only once. The top ten clonotypes cover around 12% of the sample. Sequencing input: PBMCs. All receptors derive from a middle-aged woman in good health. Some clones in this sample may be carry-over from other donors' samples.

The chain joins TRBV11-2 to TRBJ1-1; D gene unclear. Germline lookup yields CDR1 SGHAT and CDR2 FQNNGV. The V end lost 6 bases, the J end lost 0 bases, and 17 bases lay between the germline ends. This CDR3 has 16 amino acids. CDR3: CASSLYPAAMNTEAFF. Written as DNA, the CDR3 is TGTGCCAGCAGTTTGTACCCCGCAGCTATGAACACTGAAGCTTTCTTT.

Concerning this clone: This likely traces to a read error, being one base from a far larger clone. The CDR3 bases are TGTGCCAGGAGTGTTCAGGGCAGGGAGGCCGGGGAGCTGTTTTTT. Translation gives CARSVQGREAGELFF. The chain combines TRBV30 with TRBJ2-2; TRBD2 might be the D (6 bases). Germline values: CDR1 GTSNPN, CDR2 SVGIG (reference sequence). CDR3 length: 15 amino acids.

The rearrangement links TRBV6-1 to TRBJ1-1; D might be TRBD1 (6 bases). Germline V gives CDR1 MNHNS, CDR2 SASEGT. V lost 2 bases and J lost 1, with 11 bases in between. This CDR3 spans 15 amino acids. CDR3 sequence: CASSEYGGRNTEAFF. As DNA, the CDR3 is TGTGCCAGCAGTGAATACGGGGGGCGGAACACTGAAGCTTTCTTT.

The chain employs TRBV28 and TRBJ1-2; D possibly corresponds to TRBD1 (5 bases). The germline V gene has CDR1 MDHEN and CDR2 SYDVKM. The germline V and J ends were trimmed by 6 bases and 6 bases, with 14 bases remaining between them. This CDR3 region has 13 residues. The CDR3 spells CASRTGQEDGYTF. As DNA, the CDR3 is TGTGCCAGCAGAACAGGACAAGAGGATGGCTACACCTTC.

V is TRBV5-1 and J is TRBJ1-5, with TRBD1 identical over 8 bases. There are 21 residues in the CDR3. Germline V gene sequence: CDR1 SGHRS, CDR2 YFSETQ. The V and J ends lost 2 bases and 4 bases, in that order; junction bases with no gene match: 23. The CDR3: CASSLIRRVVTGDFRNQPQHF. CDR3 nucleotide sequence: TGCGCCAGCAGCTTAATCAGGCGTGTGGTGACAGGGGATTTTCGAAATCAGCCCCAGCATTTT.

V is TRBV28 and J is TRBJ1-4; TRBD1 aligns across 7 bases. Germline CDR1 and CDR2: MDHEN and SYDVKM. The CDR3 runs to 16 residues. V shed 5 bases, J shed 0 bases, and the junction held 6 bases outside the gene matches. The CDR3 DNA follows: TGTGCCAGCAGTGGGACCGGGACAGCAACTAATGAAAAACTGTTTTTT. It codes for CASSGTGTATNEKLFF.

The chain joins TRBV7-2 to TRBJ2-7; no clear D. Trimming stripped 1 base from V and 1 base from J, with 8 bases between. This CDR3 is built from 14 residues. CDR1 is SGHTA, CDR2 FQGNSA, per germline. The CDR3 here is CASSLETFSYEQYF. DNA of the CDR3: TGTGCCAGCAGCTTAGAGACATTTTCCTACGAGCAGTACTTC.

This clone occurred once. J is TRBJ2-1 and V is TRBV19, with D possibly called TRBD1 or TRBD2 (5 bases each). Germline V gene lookup returns CDR1 LNHDA and CDR2 SQIVND (reference sequence). The CDR3 sequence is 15 residues long. Trimming left V 7 bases short and J 2 bases short, with 15 bases between. CDR3 region: CASKRGLAPYNEQFF. DNA for the CDR3: TGTGCCAGTAAGAGGGGTCTAGCCCCCTACAATGAGCAGTTCTTC.

The chain joins TRBV2 to TRBJ1-5, with 12 nucleotides matching TRBD1. The V segment lost 7 bases and the J segment 7 bases; nucleotides outside the gene matches: 8. Germline V gene lookup returns CDR1 SNHLY and CDR2 FYNNEI. CDR3 length: 15 residues. CDR3 residues: CASTGDRGRGQPQHF. The CDR3 DNA follows: TGTGCCAGCACGGGGGACAGGGGGCGCGGGCAGCCCCAGCATTTT.

The J gene is TRBJ1-2, the V gene TRBV7-9; D gene uncertain. Germline assignment: CDR1 SEHNR and CDR2 FQNEAQ (reference sequence). Trimming removed 1 base at V and 4 bases at J, with 7 bases between. This CDR3 has 13 amino acids. CDR3 nucleotides: TGTGCCAGCAGCTTAGAGCCCCTCTATGGCTACACCTTC. Protein: CASSLEPLYGYTF.

The rearrangement uses TRBV7-9 and TRBJ2-1; TRBD1 matches at 7 bases. CDR3 length: 14 amino acids. Per the germline V gene, CDR1 is SEHNR and CDR2 is FQNEAQ (reference sequence). V lost 2 bases and J lost 8; bases outside the gene matches: 6. This CDR3 reads CASSLMTGRDEQFF. In DNA, the CDR3 is TGTGCCAGCAGCTTAATGACAGGGCGGGATGAGCAGTTCTTC.

The chain employs TRBV2 and TRBJ1-6, with D uncertain. The CDR3 extends over 15 amino acids. Germline V lookup: CDR1 SNHLY, CDR2 FYNNEI. Trimming removed 3 bases at V and 0 bases at J, with 6 bases between. The CDR3 sequence is CASSDSYSYNSPLHF. The CDR3, as DNA: TGTGCCAGCAGTGACAGCTACTCCTATAATTCACCCCTCCACTTT.

V usage is TRBV30 and J usage is TRBJ1-6; D is unresolved. This CDR3 is built from 13 residues. Germline CDR1 reads GTSNPN; CDR2 reads SVGIG (reference sequence). V lost 1 base and J lost 12, with 13 bases in between. CDR3 amino acids: CAWSAQPGGPLHF. The CDR3 nucleotides are TGTGCCTGGAGTGCCCAACCGGGAGGACCCCTCCACTTT.

J is TRBJ1-5 and V is TRBV5-4; TRBD1 aligns across 8 bases. CDR1 and CDR2 (germline): SGHNT, YYREEE (reference sequence). V dropped 4 bases and J dropped 0; count of bases not matched to a gene: 15. This CDR3 comprises 19 residues. This chain's CDR3 is CASSVDQRDRIYSNQPQHF. CDR3 DNA: TGTGCCAGCAGCGTGGATCAACGGGACAGGATTTATAGCAATCAGCCCCAGCATTTT.

V is TRBV11-2 and J is TRBJ2-5, with D tentatively TRBD1 (7 bases). The ends were cut back, 2 bases at V and 5 bases at J, with 18 bases in the middle. The CDR3 length is 16 residues. Germline V gives CDR1 SGHAT, CDR2 FQNNGV. CDR3 in amino acids: CASSLNPGQEGETQYF. The CDR3 coding sequence is TGTGCCAGCAGCTTAAACCCAGGACAGGAGGGTGAGACCCAGTACTTC.

The chain is built from TRBV10-2 and TRBJ2-2; the match to TRBD2 covers 9 bases. The length of the CDR3 is 17 residues. Germline CDR1 is WSHSY and CDR2 is SAAADI. V trimming: 0 bases; J trimming: 3 bases; junction bases outside the gene matches: 5. The CDR3, as DNA: TGCGCCAGCAGTGAGTCCAAGACTAGCGGATACACCGGGGAGCTGTTTTTT. Translation gives CASSESKTSGYTGELFF.

V gene TRBV4-3 combines with J gene TRBJ2-1; 8 bases align to TRBD1. Germline CDR1 is LGHNA and CDR2 is YSLEER. The CDR3 length is 16 residues. V dropped 1 base and J dropped 7; count of bases not matched to a gene: 9. The DNA of the CDR3 is TGCGCCAGCAGCCAAGCCATGACAGGGGCAAGGAATGAGCAGTTCTTC. This encodes CASSQAMTGARNEQFF.

The V and J genes are TRBV7-3 and TRBJ2-7; no reliable D call. This CDR3 is 15 amino acids long. CDR1 is SGHTA, CDR2 FQGTGA, per germline. V shed 1 base and J shed 0 bases, with 10 bases lying between them. The DNA for the CDR3 is TGTGCCAGCAGCTTAAATTTGGGTCCCTCCTACGAGCAGTACTTC. Its translation: CASSLNLGPSYEQYF.

Of note for this clone: The junction differs from germline at one of its ends, possibly a read error. This sequence joins TRBV7-7 and TRBJ2-1, with TRBD2 identical over 14 bases. The CDR3 consists of 16 residues. In germline, CDR1 is SSHAT, CDR2 FNYEAQ (reference sequence). The CDR3 is CASSLAGTSGSNEQFF. CDR3 nucleotide sequence: TGTGCTAGCAGCTTAGCGGGGACTAGCGGGAGTAATGAGCAGTTCTTC.

This clone came up once. A far bigger clonotype differs at one base, so this is likely a read error. The sample has other DNA sequences that encode this CDR3 too. The chain has TRBV4-1 and TRBJ2-1, with no clear D. There are 12 residues in the CDR3. Per the germline V gene, CDR1 is MGHRA and CDR2 is YSYEKL. The CDR3 protein is CASSPSYNEQFF. In DNA form, the CDR3 reads TGTGCCAGCAGCCCCTCCTACAATGAGCAGTTCTTC.

The chain uses TRBV5-1 and TRBJ2-2, with TRBD1 as a possible D gene (6 bases). The germline V gene has CDR1 SGHRS and CDR2 YFSETQ. The V and J ends lost 2 bases and 5 bases respectively, with 19 bases between them. There are 17 residues in the CDR3. The CDR3 here is CASSLSAQGGETGELFF. The CDR3 region has the DNA TGCGCCAGCAGCTTATCCGCACAGGGTGGAGAGACCGGGGAGCTGTTTTTT. Drawing the rest from reference TRBV5-1 and TRBJ2-2, the complete variable domain is KAGVTQTPRYLIKTRGQQVTLSCSPISGHRSVSWYQQTPGQGLQFLFEYFSETQRNKGNFPGRFSGRQFSNSRSEMNVSTLELGDSALYLCASSLSAQGGETGELFFGEGSRLTVL.

This clone was detected ten times or more. The sample has other DNA sequences that encode this CDR3 too. The rearrangement uses TRBV29-1 and TRBJ1-2; 7 bases line up with TRBD1. V was pared by 7 bases and J by 1 base, with 3 bases of the junction left unmatched. The CDR3 contains 12 residues. In germline, CDR1 is SQVTM, CDR2 ANQGSEA. As DNA, the CDR3 is TGCAGCGCTAGGGACAGTAACTATGGCTACACCTTC. Amino acid sequence: CSARDSNYGYTF.

The V gene is TRBV27, the J gene TRBJ2-7; 11 positions match TRBD1. From germline, CDR1 is MNHEY and CDR2 SMNVEV (reference sequence). V lost 6 bases, J lost 5 bases, and 9 bases stayed unmatched. The CDR3 has 15 amino acids. CDR3 DNA: TGTGCCAGCAGGCGGGACAGGGGGTTTTTCGACGAGCAGTACTTC. This translates into CASRRDRGFFDEQYF.

Ten or more counts support this clone. In the same sample, other DNA sequences code for this CDR3. The chain combines TRBV30 with TRBJ2-1; D is unclear. Germline V CDR1 and CDR2: GTSNPN, SVGIG (reference sequence). Trimming shortened V by 1 base and J by 8 bases, and 9 bases separated the two germline ends. The CDR3 covers 12 residues. CDR3 nucleotide sequence: TGTGCCTGGAGTGGGGTTACCCATGAGCAGTTCTTC. Residues: CAWSGVTHEQFF.

Remarks on this clone: Given a far larger clone just one base away, this is likely a sequencing read error. The J gene is TRBJ2-1, the V gene TRBV14, with TRBD2 matching 9 bases. Germline V lookup: CDR1 SGHDN, CDR2 FVKESK. The CDR3 totals 15 residues. Here the CDR3 reads CASGQDQREAHEQFF. The CDR3 region has the DNA TGTGCCAGCGGCCAAGATCAGCGGGAGGCCCATGAGCAGTTCTTC. The full variable domain, with the rest looked up from reference TRBV14 and TRBJ2-1, is EAGVTQFPSHSVIEKGQTVTLRCDPISGHDNLYWYRRVMGKEIKFLLHFVKESKQDESGMPNNRFLAERTGGTYSTLKVQPAELEDSGVYFCASGQDQREAHEQFFGPGTRLTVL.

V is TRBV7-3 and J is TRBJ1-2; 9 nucleotides agree with TRBD1. This CDR3 comprises 14 residues. The junction had 4 bases not matched to a gene; V was cut back by 6 bases and J by 2 bases. Germline CDR1 SGHTA, CDR2 FQGTGA. In nucleotides, the CDR3 is TGTGCCAGCAGTCCCGGACAGGGGAACTATGGCTACACCTTC. Encoded protein: CASSPGQGNYGYTF.

The rearrangement uses TRBV5-6 and TRBJ1-3; no definite D call. This CDR3 has 14 amino acids. The V and J ends lost 2 bases and 5 bases respectively, with 11 bases between them. In germline, CDR1 is SGHDT, CDR2 YYEEEE. Here the CDR3 DNA reads TGTGCCAGCAGCTTTTCGGGAACAAGAAACACCATATATTTT. It yields the protein CASSFSGTRNTIYF.

As DNA, the CDR3 is TGCGCCAGCAGCCAAGAAGGGGGTGAGGAGTATTTT. Translation gives CASSQEGGEEYF. The chain joins TRBV4-3 to TRBJ2-3; weak D call: TRBD1 (6 bases). Germline V lookup: CDR1 LGHNA, CDR2 YSLEER. Trimming stripped 0 bases from V and 13 bases from J, with 11 bases between. The CDR3 runs 12 residues.

This clone was counted a single time. The rearrangement joins TRBV28 to TRBJ2-4; TRBD1 matches at 8 bases. Germline CDR1 is MDHEN and CDR2 is SYDVKM. CDR3 length: 14 residues. V shed 5 bases, J shed 7 bases, and the junction held 7 bases outside the gene matches. Here the CDR3 reads CASSLTGVGNIQYF. The CDR3 DNA is TGTGCCAGCAGTCTGACAGGGGTTGGGAACATTCAGTACTTC. Based on the CDR3 plus reference TRBV28 and TRBJ2-4, the full variable domain is DVKVTQSSRYLVKRTGEKVFLECVQDMDHENMFWYRQDPGLGLRLIYFSYDVKMKEKGDIPEGYSVSREKKERFSLILESASTNQTSMYLCASSLTGVGNIQYFGAGTRLSVL.

There are a few counts of this clone. This chain joins TRBV18 and TRBJ2-1, with D unresolved. CDR1 and CDR2 (germline): KGHSH, LQKENI. V lost 2 bases and J 4 bases, leaving 12 bases between the germline ends. This CDR3 comprises 15 residues. The CDR3: CASSPAGREYNEQFF. The CDR3 bases are TGTGCCAGCTCACCAGCCGGACGTGAGTACAATGAGCAGTTCTTC.